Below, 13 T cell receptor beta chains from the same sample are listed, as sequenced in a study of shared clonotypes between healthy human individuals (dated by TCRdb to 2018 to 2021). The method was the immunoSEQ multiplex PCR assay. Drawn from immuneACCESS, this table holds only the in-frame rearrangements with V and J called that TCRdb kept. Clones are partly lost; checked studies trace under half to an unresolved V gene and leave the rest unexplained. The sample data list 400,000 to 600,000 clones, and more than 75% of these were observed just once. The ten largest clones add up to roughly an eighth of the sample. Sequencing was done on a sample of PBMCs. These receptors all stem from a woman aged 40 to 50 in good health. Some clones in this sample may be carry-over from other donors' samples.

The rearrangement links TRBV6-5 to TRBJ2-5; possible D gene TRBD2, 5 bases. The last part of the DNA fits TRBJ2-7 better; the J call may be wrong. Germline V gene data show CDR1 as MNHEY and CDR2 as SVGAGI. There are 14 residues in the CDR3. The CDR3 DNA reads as TGTGCCAGCATGGATAGGACTCGGGGCTACGAGCAGTACTTC. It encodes CASMDRTRGYEQYF.

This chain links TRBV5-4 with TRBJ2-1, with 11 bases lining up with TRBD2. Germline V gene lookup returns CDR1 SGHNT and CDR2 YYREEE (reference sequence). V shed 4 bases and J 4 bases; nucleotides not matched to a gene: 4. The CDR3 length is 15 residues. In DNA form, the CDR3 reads TGTGCCAGCAGCGCCCTAGCGGGAGGTTACAATGAGCAGTTCTTC. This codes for CASSALAGGYNEQFF.

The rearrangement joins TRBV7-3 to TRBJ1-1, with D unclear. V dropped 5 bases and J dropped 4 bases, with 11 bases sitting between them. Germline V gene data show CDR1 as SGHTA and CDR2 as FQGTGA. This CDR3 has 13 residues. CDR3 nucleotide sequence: TGTGCCAGCAGCAACCTACGGAGCACTGAAGCTTTCTTT. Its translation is CASSNLRSTEAFF.

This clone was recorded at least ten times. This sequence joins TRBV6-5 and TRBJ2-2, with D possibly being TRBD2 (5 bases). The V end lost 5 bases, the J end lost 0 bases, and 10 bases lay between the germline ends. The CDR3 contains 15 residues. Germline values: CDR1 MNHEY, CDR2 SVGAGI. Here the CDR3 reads CASSIRTANTGELFF. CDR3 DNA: TGTGCCAGCAGTATCCGGACTGCGAACACCGGGGAGCTGTTTTTT.

Written as DNA, the CDR3 is TGTGCCAGCACCCTAAAGGGATACAAAAACATTCAGTACTTC. The encoded protein is CASTLKGYKNIQYF. The chain has TRBV28 and TRBJ2-4; no definite D call. Trimming left V 7 bases short and J 3 bases short, with 13 bases between. CDR3 length: 14 residues. The germline gives CDR1 MDHEN, CDR2 SYDVKM.

In nucleotides, the CDR3 is TGTGCCAGTACCCGTGGACAGGGGGCTATCTACGAGCAGTACTTC. Its protein product is CASTRGQGAIYEQYF. The chain couples TRBV19 to TRBJ2-7; TRBD1 aligns across 11 bases. The germline CDR1 and CDR2 sequences are LNHDA and SQIVND (reference sequence). V shed 7 bases, J shed 3 bases, and the junction held 8 bases outside the gene matches. The CDR3 consists of 15 residues. Looking up the rest from reference TRBV19 and TRBJ2-7 gives the full variable domain: DGGITQSPKYLFRKEGQNVTLSCEQNLNHDAMYWYRQDPGQGLRLIYYSQIVNDFQKGDIAEGYSVSREKKESFPLTVTSAQKNPTAFYLCASTRGQGAIYEQYFGPGTRLTVT.

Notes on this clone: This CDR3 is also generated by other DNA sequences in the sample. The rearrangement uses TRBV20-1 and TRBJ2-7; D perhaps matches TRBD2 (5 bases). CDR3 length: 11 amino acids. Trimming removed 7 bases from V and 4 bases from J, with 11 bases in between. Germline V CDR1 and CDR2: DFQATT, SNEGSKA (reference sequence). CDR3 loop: CSVGGSYEQYF. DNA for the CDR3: TGCAGTGTCGGAGGCAGTTACGAGCAGTACTTC.

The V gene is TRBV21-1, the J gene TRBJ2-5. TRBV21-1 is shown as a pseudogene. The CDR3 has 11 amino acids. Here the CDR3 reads CARGSQETQYF. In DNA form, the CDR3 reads TGTGCCAGGGGGTCTCAAGAGACCCAGTACTTC.

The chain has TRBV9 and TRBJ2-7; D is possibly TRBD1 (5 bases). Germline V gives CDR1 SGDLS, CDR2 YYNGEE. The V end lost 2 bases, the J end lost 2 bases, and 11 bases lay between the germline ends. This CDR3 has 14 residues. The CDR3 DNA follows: TGTGCCAGCAGCGTCACGGACATCGCCTACGAGCAGTACTTC. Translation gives CASSVTDIAYEQYF.

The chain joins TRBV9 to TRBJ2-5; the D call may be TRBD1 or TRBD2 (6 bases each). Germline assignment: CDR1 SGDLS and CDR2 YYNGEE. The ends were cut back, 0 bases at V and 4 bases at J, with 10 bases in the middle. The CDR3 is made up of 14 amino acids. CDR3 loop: CASSVDWGAETQYF. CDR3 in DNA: TGTGCCAGCAGCGTAGATTGGGGGGCAGAGACCCAGTACTTC.

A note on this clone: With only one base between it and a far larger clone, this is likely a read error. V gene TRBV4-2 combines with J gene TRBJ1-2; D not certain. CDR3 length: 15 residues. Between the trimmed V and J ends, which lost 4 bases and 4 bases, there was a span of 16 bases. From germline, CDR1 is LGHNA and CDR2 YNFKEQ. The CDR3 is CASSPSWAESYGYTF. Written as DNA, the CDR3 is TGTGCCAGCAGCCCATCCTGGGCCGAGTCCTATGGCTACACCTTC.

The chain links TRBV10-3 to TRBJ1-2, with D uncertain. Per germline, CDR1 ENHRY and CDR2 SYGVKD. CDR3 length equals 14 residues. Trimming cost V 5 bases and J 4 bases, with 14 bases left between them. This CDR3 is CAISISLDPYGYTF. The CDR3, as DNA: TGTGCCATCAGTATCAGCCTAGATCCCTATGGCTACACCTTC.

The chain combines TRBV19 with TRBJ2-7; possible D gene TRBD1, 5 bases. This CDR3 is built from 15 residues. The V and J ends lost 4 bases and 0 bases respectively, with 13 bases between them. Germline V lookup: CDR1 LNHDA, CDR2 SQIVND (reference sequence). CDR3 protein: CASSTDSVLSYEQYF. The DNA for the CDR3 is TGTGCCAGTAGTACAGACAGCGTCCTCTCCTACGAGCAGTACTTC. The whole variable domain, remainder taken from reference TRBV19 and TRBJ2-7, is DGGITQSPKYLFRKEGQNVTLSCEQNLNHDAMYWYRQDPGQGLRLIYYSQIVNDFQKGDIAEGYSVSREKKESFPLTVTSAQKNPTAFYLCASSTDSVLSYEQYFGPGTRLTVT.